This T cell receptor beta chain was captured in a study of OX40 agonist ivuxolimab in advanced cancers. Study details: Under the entry rules, prior anti-PD-1, anti-PD-L1 or anti-CTLA-4 therapy was allowed, and less than 50% had some.

The method was immunoSEQ multiplex PCR; TCRdb's version includes in-frame clones alone and lacks a portion of them. The repertoire holds 60,000 to 65,000 clones, with 65% to 85% as singletons. V dropped 0 bases and J dropped 2 bases, with 8 bases sitting between them. The CDR3 is 14 residues long. CDR1 is LGHNA and CDR2 is YNFKEQ in the germline V gene. The sample was CD4+ or CD8+ T cells sorted from blood, taken in a trial of the OX40 agonist ivuxolimab. The source is an adult with an advanced solid tumor such as melanoma, head and neck, liver or kidney cancer. V usage is TRBV4-2 and J usage is TRBJ2-7, with a tentative D call TRBD2 (5 bases). CDR3 DNA: TGTGCCAGCAGCCAAGATCTACTAGCCTACGAGCAGTACTTC. Protein sequence: CASSQDLLAYEQYF.